This TCR beta chain comes out of a study of shared clonotypes between healthy human individuals. Sequencing was performed with immunoSEQ multiplex PCR; in TCRdb, only in-frame clones are kept and a portion is missing. The table shows more than 2 million clones, with just under 95% occurring only once. Only CD45RO-negative cells positively selected for CCR7 counted as naive CD8 cells, so terminally differentiated effector memory CD45RA+ cells were excluded. The CDR3 runs 12 residues. Germline values: CDR1 MNHNY, CDR2 SVGAGI (reference sequence). V was cut by 4 bases and J by 11 bases, with 12 bases left in between.

The sequence was collected from a man aged 18 to 29 in good health. Some clones in this sample may be carry-over from other donors' samples. The chain links TRBV6-6 to TRBJ1-5; D not certain. The sample consisted of naive CD8+ T cells from PBMCs. DNA of the CDR3: TGTGCCAGCAGTTCCGTCCCTCCCTCCCAGCATTTT. The encoded protein is CASSSVPPSQHF.